The 16 T cell receptor beta chains below come from one sample, sequenced in a study of shared clonotypes between healthy human individuals. Selected positively for CCR7 and CD45RO-negative, naive CD8 cells excluded terminally differentiated effector memory CD45RA+ cells. The method was immunoSEQ multiplex PCR; TCRdb's version includes in-frame clones alone and lacks a portion of them. The sample holds about 2.1 million clones, around 93% seen once. The sequencing sample was made of naive CD8+ T cells from PBMCs. The receptors were gathered from a man between 18 and 29 years old in good health. Some clones in this sample may be carry-over from other donors' samples.

The rearrangement joins TRBV4-2 to TRBJ2-7, with 14 bases aligning to TRBD2. The CDR3 is 18 residues long. Germline V lookup: CDR1 LGHNA, CDR2 YNFKEQ. Trimming took 0 bases from V and 4 from J; bases not matched to a gene: 8. The CDR3 coding sequence is TGTGCCAGCAGCCAAGAGGACATGCGGACTAGCGGGAGGTACGAGCAGTACTTC. Its protein is CASSQEDMRTSGRYEQYF.

About this clone: The same CDR3 also results from other DNA sequences found in this sample. V usage is TRBV27 and J usage is TRBJ1-5; unclear D gene. The CDR3 runs 14 residues. The V end was cut by 4 bases, the J end by 0 bases, with 7 bases between. Per germline, CDR1 MNHEY and CDR2 SMNVEV (reference sequence). The CDR3 DNA sequence: TGTGCCAGCAGTTCCCGGCATAGCAATCAGCCCCAGCATTTT. This codes for CASSSRHSNQPQHF.

Worth noting for this clone: The sample contains more than one DNA sequence encoding this CDR3. CDR3 in amino acids: CASSPRTSTDTQYF. The CDR3 DNA is TGTGCCAGCAGTCCCAGGACTAGCACAGATACGCAGTATTTT. The chain uses TRBV27 and TRBJ2-3, with D possibly TRBD2 on 5 matching bases. CDR1 is MNHEY and CDR2 is SMNVEV in the germline V gene (reference sequence). The CDR3 is 14 residues long. V gave up 5 bases and J gave up 0 bases, with 9 bases separating them.

The gene calls are TRBV4-1 and TRBJ2-5; 8 bases align to TRBD2. The DNA matches TRBJ2-7 better at its end, which makes the J call doubtful. CDR1 is MGHRA, CDR2 YSYEKL, per germline. The CDR3 length is 17 residues. The CDR3 sequence is CASSQSSSTLAGHEQYF. CDR3 DNA sequence: TGCGCCAGCAGCCAGTCAAGTAGTACGTTAGCGGGACACGAGCAGTACTTC.

V gene TRBV19 combines with J gene TRBJ1-1; a possible D gene is TRBD1 (6 bases). This CDR3 is 15 amino acids long. Trimming left V 10 bases short and J 0 bases short, with 18 bases between. Germline V gene lookup returns CDR1 LNHDA and CDR2 SQIVND (reference sequence). CDR3 sequence reads: CATTPYRAMNTEAFF. DNA of the CDR3: TGTGCCACCACCCCCTACAGGGCCATGAACACTGAAGCTTTCTTT.

Worth noting for this clone: A read error may account for a junction end that differs from germline. This chain links TRBV9 with TRBJ1-2; 7 bases are shared with TRBD1. The CDR3 covers 11 residues. Per the germline V gene, CDR1 is SGDLS and CDR2 is YYNGEE. The CDR3 sequence: CASSTPGQKGF. CDR3 in DNA: TGTGCCAGCAGCACACCGGGACAGAAGGGCTTC.

The chain links TRBV11-2 to TRBJ1-1, with D possibly being TRBD1 (5 bases). Between the trimmed V and J ends, which lost 5 bases and 10 bases, there was a span of 14 bases. In germline, CDR1 is SGHAT, CDR2 FQNNGV. The CDR3 runs to 12 residues. The CDR3 DNA is TGTGCCAGCAGCCCCGATGATGGGGGAGCTTTCTTT. Encoded protein: CASSPDDGGAFF.

The rearrangement joins TRBV27 to TRBJ2-7; 14 nucleotides match TRBD2. CDR1 and CDR2 from the germline V gene are MNHEY and SMNVEV (reference sequence). With V trimmed by 7 bases and J by 6 bases, 11 bases remained unmatched. This CDR3 has 16 residues. As DNA, the CDR3 is TGTGCCAGCAATGGACTAGCGGGAGGTACGGGCCGCGAGCAGTACTTC. Residues: CASNGLAGGTGREQYF.

This chain links TRBV28 with TRBJ2-2; D may be TRBD2 (5 bases). V lost 7 bases and J 1 base, leaving 16 bases between the germline ends. CDR3 size: 16 residues. Germline V lookup: CDR1 MDHEN, CDR2 SYDVKM. CDR3 in DNA: TGTGCCAGCAACCCCGTTGGCAGCGGGAACACCGGGGAGCTGTTTTTT. Its translation is CASNPVGSGNTGELFF.

The chain uses TRBV29-1 and TRBJ2-1; a possible D gene is TRBD2 (6 bases). This CDR3 region has 16 residues. V was trimmed by 6 bases and J by 4 bases, leaving 22 bases between them. Looked up from germline, CDR1 is SQVTM and CDR2 is ANQGSEA. In DNA, the CDR3 is TGCAGCGTGCTCCTCGCATTTGGCGGGATGTACAATGAGCAGTTCTTC. Translated, it gives CSVLLAFGGMYNEQFF.

J is TRBJ2-4 and V is TRBV29-1, with D possibly being TRBD1 (6 bases). CDR1 is SQVTM, CDR2 ANQGSEA, per germline. The CDR3 extends over 14 amino acids. V shed 7 bases and J shed 4 bases, with 17 bases lying between them. In DNA form, the CDR3 reads TGCAGCGCCGTAGGGGGTGGCCCAAAAAACATTCAGTACTTC. The encoded protein is CSAVGGGPKNIQYF.

V is TRBV4-1 and J is TRBJ2-7; the match to TRBD1 covers 8 bases. CDR1 is MGHRA, CDR2 YSYEKL, per germline. The V and J ends lost 0 bases and 1 base, in that order; junction bases with no gene match: 8. The CDR3 spans 17 residues. In nucleotides, the CDR3 is TGCGCCAGCAGCCAAGAAGGTGGGACAGGATCGTCCTACGAGCAGTACTTC. This encodes CASSQEGGTGSSYEQYF.

A word on this clone: Different DNA sequences within this sample yield the same CDR3. The chain couples TRBV27 to TRBJ2-7, with TRBD2 matching over 7 bases. The germline gives CDR1 MNHEY, CDR2 SMNVEV (reference sequence). The CDR3 has 13 residues. Trimming cost V 3 bases and J 3 bases; bases outside gene matches: 2. The CDR3 loop reads CASSFRGGYEQYF. The CDR3 coding sequence is TGTGCCAGCAGTTTCCGCGGGGGCTACGAGCAGTACTTC.

The CDR3, as DNA: TGTGCCAGCAGCTTACTTAGTATTACCCGGGACAGCCAAGAGACCCAGTACTTC. Amino acids: CASSLLSITRDSQETQYF. The V gene is TRBV11-2, the J gene TRBJ2-5; 7 bases align to TRBD1. Per germline, CDR1 SGHAT and CDR2 FQNNGV. After removal of 2 bases from V and 1 base from J, the junction contained 13 bases not matched to a gene. The length of the CDR3 is 18 residues.

V is TRBV28 and J is TRBJ2-7, with 8 positions matching TRBD2. CDR3 length equals 13 residues. The ends lost 7 bases at V and 5 bases at J; junction bases unmatched: 7. Germline lookup yields CDR1 MDHEN and CDR2 SYDVKM. This CDR3 reads CASNTGGPDEQYF. Written as DNA, the CDR3 is TGTGCCAGCAATACGGGAGGGCCCGACGAGCAGTACTTC.

V and J are TRBV27 and TRBJ1-4; D perhaps matches TRBD1 (6 bases). Looked up from germline, CDR1 is MNHEY and CDR2 is SMNVEV (reference sequence). Trimming pared 5 bases from V and 8 bases from J, leaving 24 bases between. The CDR3 runs to 17 residues. CDR3 sequence: CASSPYPRGATGEKLFF. In DNA, the CDR3 is TGTGCCAGCAGTCCCTACCCTCGGGGGGCCACCGGGGAAAAACTGTTTTTT.